The 3 T cell receptor beta chains presented below share a single source sample, sequenced in a study of shared clonotypes between healthy human individuals. Method: immunoSEQ multiplex PCR; TCRdb's copy keeps in-frame clones and lacks some. The sample shows over a million clones, 96% of them seen only once. Sequenced sample: naive CD4+ T cells sorted from blood. Noted subset: CD45RA+ positively selected. These TCRs come from a man aged 25 to 45 in good health.

The rearrangement uses TRBV12-5 and TRBJ2-1; D gene uncertain. From germline, CDR1 is LGHNT and CDR2 FRNRAP. This CDR3 region has 12 residues. V was trimmed by 1 base and J by 8 bases, leaving 6 bases between them. DNA for the CDR3: TGTGCTAGTGGTTTGGCGTGGGATGAGCAGTTCTTC. This translates into CASGLAWDEQFF.

The V call is TRBV5-6, the J call TRBJ1-4, with 9 nucleotides matching TRBD1. With V trimmed by 4 bases and J by 7 bases, 8 bases remained unmatched. Germline lookup yields CDR1 SGHDT and CDR2 YYEEEE. The CDR3 is made up of 15 amino acids. The CDR3 region has the DNA TGTGCCAGCAGCGGCGGGACAGGGTTGGTTGAAAAACTGTTTTTT. The encoded protein is CASSGGTGLVEKLFF.

The chain employs TRBV2 and TRBJ1-6, with D possibly matching TRBD1 (6 bases). Germline lookup yields CDR1 SNHLY and CDR2 FYNNEI. The CDR3 consists of 14 residues. V was pared by 5 bases and J by 9 bases, with 14 bases between. CDR3 amino acids: CASSSQGGGSPLHF. CDR3 sequence (DNA): TGTGCCAGCAGTTCACAGGGAGGCGGTTCACCCCTCCACTTT. The whole variable domain, remainder taken from reference TRBV2 and TRBJ1-6, is EPEVTQTPSHQVTQMGQEVILRCVPISNHLYFYWYRQILGQKVEFLVSFYNNEISEKSEIFDDQFSVERPDGSNFTLKIRSTKLEDSAMYFCASSSQGGGSPLHFGNGTRLTVT.